The 4 T cell receptor beta chains below all came from one sample that was sequenced in a study of blood T cells in healthy people across ages (dated by TCRdb to the mid-2010s). Libraries came from 5' RACE. A second about 7 to 12 cycle PCR used a sample-barcoded 5' primer and a J-beta primer mix. TCRdb trimmed public reads at Q25 via fastp, called clones via MiXCR and kept in-frame beta chains. A single entry per CDR3 protein holds the most common genes and DNA from its merged rows. The sample contains over 1,500,000 distinct CDR3 sequences, roughly two fifths of them found a single time. Of the sample, more than 20% is held by the ten largest clones. The sequencing input was blood. Receptors were obtained from a human donor in good health.

This clonotype was recorded a few times. The rearrangement uses TRBV10-1 and TRBJ2-1; D is undetermined. V was trimmed by 5 bases and J by 5 bases, leaving 13 bases between them. The CDR3 length is 14 residues. CDR1 and CDR2 from the germline V gene are WNHNN and SYGVQD (reference sequence). The CDR3 DNA reads as TGCGCCAGCAGTTTACGACCCTCTCACAATGAGCAGTTCTTC. Encoded protein: CASSLRPSHNEQFF.

V is TRBV10-3 and J is TRBJ1-4, with D possibly matching TRBD1 (5 bases). In germline, CDR1 is ENHRY, CDR2 SYGVKD. CDR3 length equals 15 residues. Trimming cost V 4 bases and J 0 bases, with 9 bases left between them. The DNA for the CDR3 is TGTGCCATCAGTGCGACAGTAACAACTAATGAAAAACTGTTTTTT. Translating gives CAISATVTTNEKLFF.

The V and J genes are TRBV7-2 and TRBJ1-6, with 9 positions matching TRBD1. Germline V gene data show CDR1 as SGHTA and CDR2 as FQGNSA. Trimming took 5 bases from V and 11 from J; bases not matched to a gene: 7. The CDR3 loop spans 14 amino acids. CDR3 coding DNA: TGTGCCAGCAGCCCAGGGACAGGGTATCCACCCCTCCACTTT. Amino acid sequence: CASSPGTGYPPLHF.

This clonotype appeared a few times. The chain recombines TRBV7-8 with TRBJ2-1, with 8 bases fitting TRBD1. CDR1 and CDR2 from the germline V gene are SGHVS and FQNEAQ. This CDR3 is 17 amino acids long. With V trimmed by 5 bases and J by 3 bases, 12 bases remained unmatched. CDR3 protein: CASSRTHQGARYNEQFF. The CDR3 coding sequence is TGTGCCAGCAGCCGGACCCACCAGGGGGCGCGCTACAATGAGCAGTTCTTC.